Sequencing of this TCR beta chain was carried out in a study of CD8+ T cells in alopecia areata. Across the whole study: Tofacitinib administration to treated patients was oral, at 5 to 10 mg twice daily. Whole-study results and caveats: For lesional scalp, especially alopecia totalis/universalis, clonality was higher than in normal scalp.

Treatment of the sample: oral pan-JAK inhibitor, 5-10 mg twice daily. About this clone itself: Its antigen is unknown.

The authors extracted RNA and reverse transcribed it into cDNA as the sequencing template. The table came from immunoSEQ multiplex PCR; TCRdb's copy has only in-frame clones and leaves some out. The profile shows under 350,000 clones, 58% of them singletons. The germline gives CDR1 MNHEY, CDR2 SMNVEV (reference sequence). V was pared by 3 bases and J by 0 bases, with 19 bases between. The length of the CDR3 is 18 residues. V gene TRBV27 combines with J gene TRBJ2-3; a possible D gene is TRBD1 (8 bases). The clonotype was recovered from a human donor with alopecia areata. The sample here was CD4+ T cells sorted from blood, taken at week 24, from a patient treated with tofacitinib. CDR3 nucleotides: TGTGCCAGCAGTTTTACAGGACAGGGAGGGACTAGCACAGATACGCAGTATTTT. The encoded protein is CASSFTGQGGTSTDTQYF.